The 25 T cell receptor beta chains reported below all come from one sample, sequenced in a study of blood T cell repertoires in COVID-19. Produced via immunoSEQ multiplex PCR; TCRdb's table is partial and in-frame only. Among roughly 140,000 clones, around nine tenths were seen once, and the ten largest hold 2% to 3%. The sample consisted of peripheral blood. These receptors were obtained from a woman between 65 and 79 years old with acute or convalescent COVID-19.

On this clone itself: Other DNA sequences in the same sample also yield this CDR3. This chain joins TRBV20-1 and TRBJ1-1, with D uncertain. V shed 5 bases and J shed 1 base, with 5 bases lying between them. The CDR3 has 11 amino acids. Per germline, CDR1 DFQATT and CDR2 SNEGSKA (reference sequence). The CDR3 nucleotides are TGCAGTGCTCCAGGGAACACTGAAGCTTTCTTT. As protein: CSAPGNTEAFF.

This clone was observed a single time. The chain has TRBV6-5 and TRBJ1-1; D gene unclear. The CDR3 covers 15 residues. Germline CDR1 reads MNHEY; CDR2 reads SVGAGI. V gave up 2 bases and J gave up 4 bases, with 14 bases separating them. In DNA form, the CDR3 reads TGTGCCAGCAGTTACGCAGAGGGAATGGGCACTGAAGCTTTCTTT. Translated, it gives CASSYAEGMGTEAFF.

The V call is TRBV24-1, the J call TRBJ2-3; tentatively, D is TRBD2 (5 bases). Germline loops: CDR1 KGHDR, CDR2 SFDVKD. V dropped 5 bases and J dropped 5 bases, with 16 bases sitting between them. The CDR3 has 15 amino acids. The CDR3 here is CATSGSSAGQDTQYF. CDR3 nucleotides: TGTGCCACCAGTGGGAGTTCCGCGGGCCAAGATACGCAGTATTTT.

V gene TRBV4-1 combines with J gene TRBJ2-1; 7 bases align to TRBD2. This CDR3 is built from 12 residues. Per germline, CDR1 MGHRA and CDR2 YSYEKL. The J segment lost 7 bases and the V segment lost 6 bases, leaving 3 bases of the junction unmatched. This CDR3 is CASRGGWNEQFF. CDR3 nucleotide sequence: TGCGCCAGCAGGGGGGGGTGGAATGAGCAGTTCTTC.

The V gene is TRBV10-3, the J gene TRBJ2-5; 7 nucleotides agree with TRBD2. V shed 4 bases and J 5 bases; nucleotides not matched to a gene: 7. This CDR3 has 14 amino acids. Germline values: CDR1 ENHRY, CDR2 SYGVKD. The CDR3 bases are TGTGCCATCAGTGCGGGGGGAGGGATGGAGACCCAGTACTTC. Its protein product is CAISAGGGMETQYF.

The rearrangement joins TRBV7-2 to TRBJ2-3, with D unresolved. Trimming removed 2 bases at V and 2 bases at J, with 5 bases between. CDR1 is SGHTA, CDR2 FQGNSA, per germline. The CDR3 runs to 13 residues. CDR3 protein: CASSLLNTDTQYF. CDR3 sequence (DNA): TGTGCCAGCAGCTTATTAAACACAGATACGCAGTATTTT.

In DNA form, the CDR3 reads TGCGCCAGCAGCCAAGATTTGAGCAGGGGGCGAGAAGCTTTCTTT. Amino acids: CASSQDLSRGREAFF. The chain carries TRBV4-1 and TRBJ1-1, with 8 bases aligning to TRBD1. CDR1 is MGHRA and CDR2 is YSYEKL in the germline V gene. This CDR3 contains 15 residues. V lost 0 bases, J lost 8 bases, and 8 bases stayed unmatched.

The chain uses TRBV9 and TRBJ2-1, with 10 bases matching TRBD2. The CDR3 is made up of 13 amino acids. V shed 0 bases, J shed 12 bases, and the junction held 3 bases outside the gene matches. Germline CDR1 is SGDLS and CDR2 is YYNGEE. The CDR3 DNA follows: TGTGCCAGCAGCGTAGGTCCTAGCGGGGGGCAGTTCTTC. It encodes CASSVGPSGGQFF.

The J gene is TRBJ2-3, the V gene TRBV30, with 8 bases fitting TRBD2. Per germline, CDR1 GTSNPN and CDR2 SVGIG (reference sequence). The CDR3 is 15 residues long. With V trimmed by 4 bases and J by 4 bases, 10 bases remained unmatched. The CDR3 bases are TGTGCCTGGATCCGGGGGGGAGCGGTTCCAGATACGCAGTATTTT. Encoded protein: CAWIRGGAVPDTQYF.

This chain links TRBV29-1 with TRBJ1-5; 7 bases map to TRBD1. The CDR3 totals 13 residues. From germline, CDR1 is SQVTM and CDR2 ANQGSEA. V gave up 6 bases and J gave up 7 bases; unmatched junction bases: 9. CDR3 protein: CSVGKGGGQPQHF. The CDR3 DNA reads TGCAGCGTCGGAAAAGGGGGCGGCCAGCCCCAGCATTTT. Filled out from reference TRBV29-1 and TRBJ1-5, the complete variable domain reads SAVISQKPSRDICQRGTSLTIQCQVDSQVTMMFWYRQQPGQSLTLIATANQGSEATYESGFVIDKFPISRPNLTFSTLTVSNMSPEDSSIYLCSVGKGGGQPQHFGDGTRLSIL.

The chain employs TRBV6-1 and TRBJ2-7; the match to TRBD2 covers 7 bases. Looked up from germline, CDR1 is MNHNS and CDR2 is SASEGT. The CDR3 runs 15 residues. Trimming cost V 3 bases and J 0 bases; bases outside gene matches: 5. The CDR3 DNA is TGTGCCAGCAGTGATAGCGGGCACCACTCCTACGAGCAGTACTTC. Translated: CASSDSGHHSYEQYF.

V gene TRBV6-2 or TRBV6-3 combines with J gene TRBJ2-7; 7 nucleotides line up with TRBD1. CDR1 is MNHEY and CDR2 is SVGEGT in the germline V gene. The length of the CDR3 is 14 residues. Trimming removed 0 bases from V and 3 bases from J; junction bases left unmatched: 2. The CDR3 DNA sequence: TGTGCCAGCAGTTACTCGACAGGGCACTACGAGCAGTACTTC. Translation: CASSYSTGHYEQYF.

V and J are TRBV6-6 and TRBJ2-5; 8 nucleotides align to TRBD1. V was pared by 2 bases and J by 2 bases, with 7 bases of the junction left unmatched. In germline, CDR1 is MNHNY, CDR2 SVGAGI (reference sequence). The CDR3 consists of 16 residues. The CDR3, as DNA: TGTGCCAGCAGTTACCAGGGGGCGGGCTATCAAGAGACCCAGTACTTC. Amino acid sequence: CASSYQGAGYQETQYF.

This sequence joins TRBV19 and TRBJ2-6; D is possibly TRBD1 (6 bases). The V end lost 4 bases, the J end lost 2 bases, and 12 bases lay between the germline ends. The germline gives CDR1 LNHDA, CDR2 SQIVND (reference sequence). The CDR3 is made up of 16 amino acids. CDR3 nucleotides: TGTGCCAGTAGTACGGAACAGGGAGCTGGGGCCAACGTCCTGACTTTC. It translates to CASSTEQGAGANVLTF.

V is TRBV6-5 and J is TRBJ1-5; 7 positions agree with TRBD1. The CDR3 has 15 residues. V lost 5 bases and J lost 7; bases outside the gene matches: 11. The germline V gene encodes CDR1 MNHEY and CDR2 SVGAGI. For the CDR3, the DNA is TGTGCCAGCAGTCCCGGGACAGTCCGTTCGCAGCCCCAGCATTTT. This codes for CASSPGTVRSQPQHF.

The chain employs TRBV7-3 and TRBJ2-7, with 10 bases identical to TRBD1. Losses at the gene ends were 4 bases for V and 5 bases for J; bases not matched to a gene: 2. The CDR3 has 13 amino acids. Germline V lookup: CDR1 SGHTA, CDR2 FQGTGA. The CDR3 protein is CASSSTGGNEQYF. CDR3 sequence (DNA): TGTGCCAGCAGCTCGACAGGGGGCAACGAGCAGTACTTC.

The chain joins TRBV2 to TRBJ2-7; D is perhaps TRBD1 (6 bases). The CDR3 loop spans 14 amino acids. Germline CDR1 reads SNHLY; CDR2 reads FYNNEI. The V and J ends lost 2 bases and 0 bases respectively, with 8 bases between them. The CDR3, as DNA: TGTGCCAGCAGTGAACAGGGGAACTCCTACGAGCAGTACTTC. Amino acid sequence: CASSEQGNSYEQYF.

This chain uses TRBV28 with TRBJ1-6; D is uncertain. This CDR3 has 12 amino acids. Trimming removed 6 bases from V and 7 bases from J, with 7 bases in between. CDR1 is MDHEN and CDR2 is SYDVKM in the germline V gene. CDR3 bases: TGTGCCAGCAGCTCCCAGAATTCACCCCTCCACTTT. This sequence encodes CASSSQNSPLHF.

V is TRBV11-2 and J is TRBJ2-2, with no clear D. The germline V and J ends were trimmed by 2 bases and 3 bases, with 10 bases remaining between them. In germline, CDR1 is SGHAT, CDR2 FQNNGV. The CDR3 loop spans 15 amino acids. CDR3 amino acids: CASSLKYGDTGELFF. The CDR3 region has the DNA TGTGCCAGCAGCTTAAAGTACGGAGACACCGGGGAGCTGTTTTTT.

The chain combines TRBV18 with TRBJ1-5, with TRBD1 matching over 7 bases. Germline V gene data show CDR1 as KGHSH and CDR2 as LQKENI. The V gene end was trimmed by 6 bases and the J gene end by 2 bases; junction bases not matched to a gene: 13. The CDR3 spans 17 residues. The CDR3 DNA sequence: TGTGCCAGCTCTAGAGGAGGGGGCGAGGGGGGCAATCAGCCCCAGCATTTT. Translation: CASSRGGGEGGNQPQHF.

The chain uses TRBV29-1 and TRBJ1-2, with 7 bases identical to TRBD1. The CDR3 is 11 residues long. The V and J ends lost 7 bases and 4 bases, in that order; junction bases with no gene match: 3. Looked up from germline, CDR1 is SQVTM and CDR2 is ANQGSEA. CDR3 coding DNA: TGCAGCGAAAGGACAGGCTATGGCTACACCTTC. Its protein is CSERTGYGYTF.

The chain recombines TRBV7-2 with TRBJ1-6; 7 positions agree with TRBD1. The CDR3 has 14 amino acids. From germline, CDR1 is SGHTA and CDR2 FQGNSA. J lost 10 bases, V lost 7 bases, and 10 bases had no gene match. The CDR3 region is CASTWAGGRSPLHF. The CDR3 DNA follows: TGTGCCAGCACCTGGGCAGGGGGACGCTCACCCCTCCACTTT.

The CDR3, as DNA: TGCGCCAGCAGCGAGACAGGGACCGTCGGTGAAGCTTTCTTT. Its translation: CASSETGTVGEAFF. The chain carries TRBV5-1 and TRBJ1-1; TRBD1 matches at 7 bases. Germline V CDR1 and CDR2: SGHRS, YFSETQ. Germline trimming cut 4 bases from V and 7 bases from J; bases unmatched to any gene: 10. CDR3 length equals 14 residues.

The J gene is TRBJ2-7, the V gene TRBV4-2; the match to TRBD2 covers 8 bases. CDR1 is LGHNA and CDR2 is YNFKEQ in the germline V gene. With V trimmed by 2 bases and J by 4 bases, 7 bases remained unmatched. The CDR3 is made up of 15 amino acids. This chain's CDR3 is CASSQTSGGGYEQYF. CDR3 coding DNA: TGTGCCAGCAGCCAAACCTCCGGGGGGGGGTACGAGCAGTACTTC.

This rearrangement joins TRBV10-2 to TRBJ2-5; D is ambiguous. This CDR3 region has 15 residues. Germline V lookup: CDR1 WSHSY, CDR2 SAAADI. The V end was cut by 0 bases, the J end by 4 bases, with 12 bases between. The CDR3 coding sequence is TGCGCCAGCAGTGAGTCGATTCACTTCCGAGAGACCCAGTACTTC. This translates into CASSESIHFRETQYF.